This T cell receptor beta chain was sequenced in a study of T cell clusters in autoimmune cytopenias. About the research overall: Per sample, median TRB depth was 51,575 reads, yielding a median roughly 2,000 distinct clonotypes.

TRB was amplified by touch-down multiplex PCR, primer pools A and B combined. TCRdb processed the multiplex PCR reads again and assigns one entry to each CDR3 protein, with no DNA. The sample holds 6,000 to 8,000 distinct CDR3 sequences. Each sample's input was about 270 ng genomic DNA, 35,000 to 40,000 genome equivalents. The CDR3 contains 12 residues. Germline CDR1 reads SQVTM; CDR2 reads ANQGSEA. These records were also assigned to another study, of T cell repertoires in aging, cancer and after chemotherapy.

What was sequenced was peripheral blood. The origin of this receptor is a human donor in good health. This rearrangement joins TRBV29-1 to TRBJ1-2. The CDR3 region is CSVEISYGGYTF.